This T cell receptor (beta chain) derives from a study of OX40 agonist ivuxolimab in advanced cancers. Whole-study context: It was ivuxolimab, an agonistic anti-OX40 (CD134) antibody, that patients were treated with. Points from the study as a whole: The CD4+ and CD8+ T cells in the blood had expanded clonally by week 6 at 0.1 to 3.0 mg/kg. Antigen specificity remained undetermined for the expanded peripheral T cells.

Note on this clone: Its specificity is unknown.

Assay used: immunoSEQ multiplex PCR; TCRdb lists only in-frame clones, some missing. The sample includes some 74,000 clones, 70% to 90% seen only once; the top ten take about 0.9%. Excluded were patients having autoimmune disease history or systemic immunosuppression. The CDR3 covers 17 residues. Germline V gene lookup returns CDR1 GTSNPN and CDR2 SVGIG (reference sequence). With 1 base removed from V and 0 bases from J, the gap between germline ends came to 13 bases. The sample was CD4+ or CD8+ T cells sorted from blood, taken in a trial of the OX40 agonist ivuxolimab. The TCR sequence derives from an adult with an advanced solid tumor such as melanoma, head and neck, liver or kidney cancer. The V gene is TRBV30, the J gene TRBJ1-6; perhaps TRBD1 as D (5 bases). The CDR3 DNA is TGTGCCTGGAGTGAGGGGCTAGTAAGCTCCTATAATTCACCCCTCCACTTT. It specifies CAWSEGLVSSYNSPLHF.